Each of the 31 T cell receptor beta chains below was sequenced from the same sample in a study of blood T cell repertoires in COVID-19. Generated by immunoSEQ multiplex PCR, the TCRdb table keeps only in-frame clones and is missing some. The sample shows about 130,000 clones, around 87% of them seen only once. Material for sequencing was peripheral blood. The receptors were sampled from a woman in her sixties with acute or convalescent COVID-19.

This clone was observed once. J is TRBJ2-5 and V is TRBV7-2, with 10 bases aligning to TRBD2. Germline V gene lookup returns CDR1 SGHTA and CDR2 FQGNSA. The junction had 10 bases not matched to a gene; V was cut back by 2 bases and J by 1 base. The CDR3 loop spans 18 amino acids. The chain's CDR3 is CASSLLASGGSRQETQYF. As DNA, the CDR3 is TGTGCCAGCAGCTTATTGGCTAGCGGGGGAAGCCGCCAAGAGACCCAGTACTTC.

The V call is TRBV5-1, the J call TRBJ1-3; D is ambiguous. The V end lost 0 bases, the J end lost 0 bases, and 7 bases lay between the germline ends. The length of the CDR3 is 15 residues. From germline, CDR1 is SGHRS and CDR2 YFSETQ. The CDR3 sequence: CASSLERSSGNTIYF. The CDR3 DNA reads as TGCGCCAGCAGCTTGGAACGGAGCTCTGGAAACACCATATATTTT.

This chain uses TRBV3-1 (or the pseudogene TRBV3-2) with TRBJ2-1; possible D gene TRBD2, 5 bases. The CDR3 length is 14 residues. Trimming left V 1 base short and J 7 bases short, with 11 bases between. Germline CDR1 and CDR2: LGHDT and YNNKEL (reference sequence). CDR3 nucleotide sequence: TGTGCCAGCAGCCAAGGGGCTTCGGGGAATGAGCAGTTCTTC. It yields the protein CASSQGASGNEQFF.

This sequence joins TRBV5-1 and TRBJ1-2; the match to TRBD1 covers 9 bases. The CDR3 loop spans 19 amino acids. CDR1 is SGHRS, CDR2 YFSETQ, per germline. V lost 4 bases and J lost 0; bases outside the gene matches: 16. For the CDR3, the DNA is TGCGCCAGCAGCCCCGGAATACAGGGGGCCCCAGGTACTAACTATGGCTACACCTTC. It yields the protein CASSPGIQGAPGTNYGYTF.

The V gene is TRBV5-1, the J gene TRBJ1-1, with no clear D. Trimming removed 0 bases from V and 0 bases from J, with 18 bases in between. This CDR3 spans 18 amino acids. Germline lookup yields CDR1 SGHRS and CDR2 YFSETQ. CDR3 loop: CASSLGSAGSRMNTEAFF. The CDR3 region has the DNA TGCGCCAGCAGCTTGGGGTCGGCGGGCTCTAGAATGAACACTGAAGCTTTCTTT.

In this sample, this clone turned up once. This chain joins TRBV7-2 and TRBJ2-1; TRBD2 aligns across 14 bases. Germline CDR1 and CDR2: SGHTA and FQGNSA. This CDR3 region has 14 residues. V lost 8 bases and J lost 7; bases outside the gene matches: 4. CDR3 region: CASARTSGRNEQFF. CDR3 DNA sequence: TGTGCCAGCGCAAGGACTAGCGGGAGGAATGAGCAGTTCTTC.

This sequence joins TRBV2 and TRBJ2-1; D perhaps matches TRBD2 (6 bases). The germline gives CDR1 SNHLY, CDR2 FYNNEI. Deletions cut 11 bases from V and 8 bases from J, with 19 bases between. The CDR3 runs to 13 residues. Here the CDR3 DNA reads TGTGCCCGCGGGACGACCCAAGGCGATGAGCAGTTCTTC. Translating gives CARGTTQGDEQFF.

The chain joins TRBV6-5 to TRBJ1-1; TRBD1 might be the D (6 bases). CDR3 size: 14 residues. V shed 5 bases and J shed 4 bases, with 14 bases lying between them. The germline CDR1 and CDR2 sequences are MNHEY and SVGAGI. CDR3 coding DNA: TGTGCCAGCAGTCCAGGGACAACCCCCACTGAAGCTTTCTTT. It is translated as CASSPGTTPTEAFF.

The chain has TRBV5-4 and TRBJ1-4; D gene uncertain. Trimming pared 5 bases from V and 4 bases from J, leaving 9 bases between. CDR1 and CDR2 from the germline V gene are SGHNT and YYREEE (reference sequence). The CDR3 has 13 amino acids. The CDR3 spells CASRAGINEKLFF. The DNA of the CDR3 is TGTGCCAGCAGGGCGGGGATTAATGAAAAACTGTTTTTT.

The chain links TRBV6-5 to TRBJ1-6, with TRBD1 identical over 7 bases. V trimming: 4 bases; J trimming: 6 bases; junction bases outside the gene matches: 6. The CDR3 covers 15 residues. Per germline, CDR1 MNHEY and CDR2 SVGAGI. The CDR3 spells CASSSRTGSNSPLHF. CDR3 DNA sequence: TGTGCCAGCAGTTCCCGGACAGGTTCTAATTCACCCCTCCACTTT.

This clone appeared once. This sequence joins TRBV5-4 and TRBJ1-1; D is possibly TRBD1 (6 bases). The V and J ends lost 2 bases and 4 bases respectively, with 12 bases between them. The germline V gene has CDR1 SGHNT and CDR2 YYREEE (reference sequence). The CDR3 has 14 residues. In DNA form, the CDR3 reads TGTGCCAGCAGCTTAAGGGGGGGTAGCACTGAAGCTTTCTTT. As protein: CASSLRGGSTEAFF.

The chain carries TRBV6-5 and TRBJ1-1; D unclear. CDR3 length: 12 residues. CDR1 and CDR2 from the germline V gene are MNHEY and SVGAGI. The V end was cut by 7 bases, the J end by 4 bases, with 10 bases between. The CDR3, as DNA: TGTGCCAGCACCACGCCGGGCACTGAAGCTTTCTTT. Its protein is CASTTPGTEAFF.

This chain joins TRBV28 and TRBJ1-6; no clear D. The ends were cut back, 2 bases at V and 7 bases at J, with 3 bases in the middle. Germline V gene sequence: CDR1 MDHEN, CDR2 SYDVKM. The CDR3 spans 12 residues. The chain's CDR3 is CASSLQNSPLHF. The CDR3 coding sequence is TGTGCCAGCAGTTTACAAAATTCACCCCTCCACTTT.

For the CDR3, the DNA is TGTGCCAGCAGGGTCGCGGAGGGGGAAAAACTGTTTTTT. This gives the protein CASRVAEGEKLFF. The chain combines TRBV6-5 with TRBJ1-4; D may be TRBD1 (5 bases). The CDR3 covers 13 residues. Germline values: CDR1 MNHEY, CDR2 SVGAGI. V lost 6 bases to trimming and J lost 8 bases, with 13 bases between them.

The chain uses TRBV15 and TRBJ1-1; D is possibly TRBD1 (5 bases). Germline lookup yields CDR1 LNHNV and CDR2 YYDKDF (reference sequence). Trimming took 5 bases from V and 1 from J, leaving 8 bases between them. The CDR3 spans 13 residues. CDR3: CATSWGRNTEAFF. The CDR3 bases are TGTGCCACCAGCTGGGGCAGGAACACTGAAGCTTTCTTT.

The V call is TRBV28, the J call TRBJ1-5; 9 bases agree with TRBD1. J was trimmed by 0 bases and V by 4 bases; bases with no gene match: 1. From germline, CDR1 is MDHEN and CDR2 SYDVKM. The CDR3 runs 15 residues. CDR3 residues: CASSSTGGSNQPQHF. CDR3 sequence (DNA): TGTGCCAGCAGTTCGACAGGGGGTAGCAATCAGCCCCAGCATTTT.

The chain uses TRBV19 and TRBJ2-2; no clear D. Germline V gene lookup returns CDR1 LNHDA and CDR2 SQIVND (reference sequence). V shed 7 bases and J shed 4 bases, with 7 bases lying between them. The CDR3 length is 12 residues. CDR3 in amino acids: CASNVLTGELFF. In DNA form, the CDR3 reads TGTGCCAGTAATGTACTCACCGGGGAGCTGTTTTTT.

This chain connects TRBV29-1 to TRBJ1-1; 7 bases align to TRBD1. CDR1 is SQVTM and CDR2 is ANQGSEA in the germline V gene. The V and J ends lost 4 bases and 9 bases, in that order; junction bases with no gene match: 5. CDR3 size: 11 residues. The CDR3 DNA is TGCAGCGTTGCCAGACAGGGAAAAGCTTTCTTT. Amino acids: CSVARQGKAFF.

This clone was observed a single time. The chain joins TRBV10-3 to TRBJ2-7; maybe TRBD2 (6 bases). Germline V CDR1 and CDR2: ENHRY, SYGVKD. This CDR3 has 18 amino acids. V gave up 0 bases and J gave up 0 bases, with 18 bases separating them. As DNA, the CDR3 is TGTGCCATCAGTGAGTCTTGGGTGGAGGGACGGTACTCCTACGAGCAGTACTTC. Protein product: CAISESWVEGRYSYEQYF.

The chain is built from TRBV28 and TRBJ1-4; D is ambiguous. Germline CDR1 is MDHEN and CDR2 is SYDVKM. V was trimmed by 1 base and J by 7 bases, leaving 10 bases between them. The length of the CDR3 is 14 residues. CDR3 coding DNA: TGTGCCAGCAGTTTATCTCGACCGGGTGAAAAACTGTTTTTT. Encoded protein: CASSLSRPGEKLFF.

The chain has TRBV7-3 and TRBJ1-1; D is unclear. V lost 5 bases to trimming and J lost 0 bases, with 10 bases between them. CDR1 SGHTA and CDR2 FQGTGA come from the germline V gene. This CDR3 contains 14 residues. CDR3 sequence: CASSPAGMNTEAFF. In nucleotides, the CDR3 is TGTGCCAGCAGCCCCGCGGGGATGAACACTGAAGCTTTCTTT.

The chain employs TRBV5-1 and TRBJ2-7, with 8 bases identical to TRBD1. V lost 1 base, J lost 1 base, and 1 base stayed unmatched. Germline CDR1 is SGHRS and CDR2 is YFSETQ. The CDR3 is 14 residues long. The CDR3 bases are TGCGCCAGCAGCTTGCGGACAGGGTCCTACGAGCAGTACGTC. Its translation: CASSLRTGSYEQYV.

Comment on this clone: Mismatch with germline at one junction end may stem from a read error. The chain carries TRBV7-7 and TRBJ2-2; 15 nucleotides match TRBD2. CDR3 length equals 17 residues. Germline V gene data show CDR1 as SSHAT and CDR2 as FNYEAQ (reference sequence). CDR3 DNA sequence: TGTGCTAGCAGCGCCGGGACTAGCGGGAGGCTAGCCGGGGAGCTGTTTTTT. This codes for CASSAGTSGRLAGELFF.

The chain uses TRBV11-3 and TRBJ1-2; D gene unclear. The germline CDR1 and CDR2 sequences are SGHNT and YENEEA. V gave up 1 base and J gave up 3 bases, with 3 bases separating them. The CDR3 consists of 12 residues. CDR3 DNA sequence: TGTGCCAGCAGCTTAGGAGACTATGGCTACACCTTC. Translated: CASSLGDYGYTF.

The J gene is TRBJ2-3, the V gene TRBV6-2 or TRBV6-3, with TRBD2 matching over 13 bases. The CDR3 has 15 residues. CDR1 is MNHEY and CDR2 is SVGEGT in the germline V gene. The J segment lost 5 bases and the V segment lost 6 bases, leaving 5 bases of the junction unmatched. CDR3 nucleotides: TGTGCCAGCAGCCCTGGACTAGCGGGAGTAGATACGCAGTATTTT. It codes for CASSPGLAGVDTQYF.

The V and J genes are TRBV10-3 and TRBJ2-6, with TRBD1 identical over 7 bases. The CDR3 contains 17 residues. V dropped 4 bases and J dropped 1; count of bases not matched to a gene: 7. Per the germline V gene, CDR1 is ENHRY and CDR2 is SYGVKD. CDR3: CAISGQGLTSGANVLTF. The CDR3, as DNA: TGTGCCATCAGTGGACAGGGCTTAACTTCTGGGGCCAACGTCCTGACTTTC.

A few counts support this clone. This chain uses TRBV28 with TRBJ1-6, with a tentative D call TRBD1 (5 bases). CDR3 length equals 14 residues. The ends were cut back, 8 bases at V and 9 bases at J, with 17 bases in the middle. Germline assignment: CDR1 MDHEN and CDR2 SYDVKM. This chain's CDR3 is CASRPDGGSSPLHF. In nucleotides, the CDR3 is TGTGCCAGCCGCCCCGACGGGGGGAGTTCACCCCTCCACTTT.

This clone was seen only once. The chain joins TRBV5-1 to TRBJ1-2, with 9 bases fitting TRBD1. V was clipped by 4 bases and J by 4 bases; unmatched bases: 8. CDR3 length: 15 residues. CDR1 and CDR2 from the germline V gene are SGHRS and YFSETQ. CDR3 amino acids: CASSDSTGGGYGYTF. The DNA of the CDR3 is TGCGCCAGCAGCGATTCTACAGGGGGCGGCTATGGCTACACCTTC.

The V gene is TRBV7-6, the J gene TRBJ2-1; no firm D call. The CDR3 has 15 amino acids. Between the trimmed V and J ends, which lost 0 bases and 5 bases, there was a span of 11 bases. Germline CDR1 SGHVS, CDR2 FNYEAQ. CDR3 amino acids: CASSLAETIDNEQFF. The DNA for the CDR3 is TGTGCCAGCAGCTTAGCCGAGACAATAGACAATGAGCAGTTCTTC.

J is TRBJ1-1 and V is TRBV5-6, with 9 bases matching TRBD1. CDR1 and CDR2 from the germline V gene are SGHDT and YYEEEE. The CDR3 has 16 amino acids. The V segment lost 0 bases and the J segment 6 bases; nucleotides outside the gene matches: 9. The CDR3 spells CASSLAIRDRDSEAFF. The CDR3 DNA is TGTGCCAGCAGCTTGGCCATCCGGGACAGGGATTCTGAAGCTTTCTTT.

The V call is TRBV24-1, the J call TRBJ1-5; D uncertain. This CDR3 spans 13 amino acids. Germline V lookup: CDR1 KGHDR, CDR2 SFDVKD. Trimming took off 5 bases at V and 7 bases at J, with 11 bases between the two ends. CDR3 coding DNA: TGTGCCACCAGTGTGTCCGGGGAACAGCCCCAGCATTTT. Its translation is CATSVSGEQPQHF.